The 25 T cell receptor beta chains below come from one sample, sequenced in a study of molecular identifiers for immune sequencing clone quantification. One entry per CDR3 protein results from TCRdb running MiXCR on the PCR reads. The sample gives approximately 670,000 distinct CDR3 sequences, around 20% of which show up once; 0.85% is in the top ten. The sample comprised naive CD8+ T cells from blood, with Jurkat cell RNA spiked in. The sample's subset: FACS-sorted CD8+CD4-CCR7+CD45RA+ naive T cells. The receptors stem from a human donor in good health. Some libraries in this study had Jurkat cell RNA spiked in.

This clonotype was detected many times. Here the CDR3 reads CASSSRGGVSDTQYF. The CDR3 bases are TGCGCCAGCAGCTCCCGAGGGGGTGTCTCAGATACGCAGTATTTT. The chain is built from TRBV5-1 and TRBJ2-3; tentative D call: TRBD1 (6 bases). Per the germline V gene, CDR1 is SGHRS and CDR2 is YFSETQ. The CDR3 length is 15 residues. Trimming pared 3 bases from V and 4 bases from J, leaving 15 bases between. Looking up the rest from reference TRBV5-1 and TRBJ2-3 gives the full variable domain: KAGVTQTPRYLIKTRGQQVTLSCSPISGHRSVSWYQQTPGQGLQFLFEYFSETQRNKGNFPGRFSGRQFSNSRSEMNVSTLELGDSALYLCASSSRGGVSDTQYFGPGTRLTVL.

This clonotype was observed at least ten times. The J gene is TRBJ2-1, the V gene TRBV2; TRBD2 agrees at 10 bases. The germline V gene encodes CDR1 SNHLY and CDR2 FYNNEI. The CDR3 extends over 15 amino acids. J was trimmed by 3 bases and V by 4 bases; bases with no gene match: 3. CDR3 in DNA: TGTGCCAGCAGTGTCACTAGCGGGGACTACAATGAGCAGTTCTTC. It codes for CASSVTSGDYNEQFF.

This clonotype was seen ten or more times. V usage is TRBV5-1 and J usage is TRBJ2-5, with TRBD2 as a possible D gene (6 bases). V dropped 5 bases and J dropped 4 bases, with 15 bases sitting between them. The CDR3 covers 14 residues. The germline gives CDR1 SGHRS, CDR2 YFSETQ. The CDR3 region is CASRQDGGGETQYF. The CDR3 nucleotides read TGCGCCAGCAGGCAGGACGGGGGAGGAGAGACCCAGTACTTC.

Regarding this clonotype: A clone one base away is much larger, so this may be a read error. The chain carries TRBV4-1 and TRBJ1-3, with D unclear. In germline, CDR1 is MGHRA, CDR2 YSYEKL. This CDR3 has 15 amino acids. The CDR3 DNA is TGCGCCAGCAGCCAAGACCACTTCTCTGGAGACACCATATATTTT. Translated, it gives CASSQDHFSGDTIYF.

Note on this clonotype: This clone may be a read error of a much larger clone one base away. The chain employs TRBV19 and TRBJ2-7; D not resolved. CDR1 is LNHDA and CDR2 is SQIVND in the germline V gene (reference sequence). V was clipped by 0 bases and J by 0 bases, with 9 bases between them. The CDR3 is made up of 15 amino acids. CDR3 sequence: CASSIDERRSYEQYF. For the CDR3, the DNA is TGTGCCAGTAGTATAGACGAGAGACGCTCCTACGAGCAGTACTTC.

In regard to this clonotype: This clone may be a read error of a much larger clone one base away. The chain joins TRBV5-1 to TRBJ2-7; weak D call: TRBD2 (6 bases). CDR3 size: 14 residues. Trimming removed 4 bases from V and 2 bases from J, with 13 bases in between. CDR1 and CDR2 from the germline V gene are SGHRS and YFSETQ. CDR3 region: CASSMDGGPYEQYF. The CDR3 DNA sequence: TGCGCCAGCAGCATGGATGGAGGGCCCTACGAGCAGTACTTC.

This clonotype was observed a single time. A junction boundary mismatches the germline segment, possibly from a read error. The V and J genes are TRBV12-3 or TRBV12-4 and TRBJ2-1, with 8 positions matching TRBD2. The CDR3 has 15 amino acids. This chain's CDR3 is CASSFWRGVDNGQFF. For the CDR3, the DNA is TGTGCCAGCAGTTTTTGGCGGGGGGTGGACAATGGGCAGTTCTTC.

As regards this clonotype: Because it lacks the conserved phenylalanine or tryptophan at the end, this CDR3 is likely a read error. The rearrangement uses TRBV4-2 and TRBJ1-1; TRBD1 might be the D (5 bases). Trimming took off 1 base at V and 0 bases at J, with 15 bases between the two ends. CDR3 length: 17 amino acids. Germline lookup yields CDR1 LGHNA and CDR2 YNFKEQ. The CDR3 protein is CASSQVGETAMNTEAFS. Here the CDR3 DNA reads TGTGCCAGCAGCCAAGTTGGGGAGACAGCGATGAACACTGAAGCTTTCTCT.

The table lists this clonotype with many counts. The chain employs TRBV9 and TRBJ1-2; the D gene is possibly TRBD1 (5 bases). CDR1 SGDLS and CDR2 YYNGEE come from the germline V gene. CDR3 length equals 13 residues. V was cut by 5 bases and J by 7 bases, with 15 bases left in between. CDR3 in DNA: TGTGCCAGCAGGGGAGACGGGACGCTTGGCTACACCTTC. Translation: CASRGDGTLGYTF. Variable domain in full (rest from reference TRBV9 and TRBJ1-2): DSGVTQTPKHLITATGQRVTLRCSPRSGDLSVYWYQQSLDQGLQFLIQYYNGEERAKGNILERFSAQQFPDLHSELNLSSLELGDSALYFCASRGDGTLGYTFGSGTRLTVV.

This clonotype was recorded at least ten times. The chain couples TRBV4-3 to TRBJ2-3, with 8 bases that match TRBD2. The trim removed 4 bases at V and 6 bases at J, leaving 9 bases unmatched. The CDR3 has 15 amino acids. Germline V gene data show CDR1 as LGHNA and CDR2 as YSLEER. Here the CDR3 reads CASSPDRGGPDTQYF. CDR3 bases: TGCGCCAGCAGCCCGGACCGGGGGGGGCCTGATACGCAGTATTTT.

This clonotype was seen ten or more times. The genes are TRBV6-5 and TRBJ1-1, with D maybe TRBD1 (5 bases). The germline gives CDR1 MNHEY, CDR2 SVGAGI. This CDR3 is built from 13 residues. Trimming left V 2 bases short and J 7 bases short, with 11 bases between. The CDR3 region is CASSYGAGGEAFF. The CDR3 DNA reads as TGTGCCAGCAGTTACGGGGCAGGCGGTGAAGCTTTCTTT.

The CDR3 is CASSYSSGLAGVGFDEQYF. The DNA for the CDR3 is TGTGCCAGCAGTTACTCCTCGGGACTAGCGGGAGTGGGATTTGACGAGCAGTACTTC. The rearrangement joins TRBV6-5 to TRBJ2-7; 14 positions match TRBD2. The CDR3 is made up of 19 amino acids. The V segment lost 0 bases and the J segment 5 bases; nucleotides outside the gene matches: 12. Germline V lookup: CDR1 MNHEY, CDR2 SVGAGI.

As regards this clonotype: A read error is possible here, since a much larger clone lies one base away. The V and J genes are TRBV7-9 and TRBJ2-2; 7 bases agree with TRBD2. CDR1 SEHNR and CDR2 FQNEAQ come from the germline V gene (reference sequence). Trimming took 3 bases from V and 4 from J; bases not matched to a gene: 5. The length of the CDR3 is 15 residues. In DNA, the CDR3 is TGTGCCAGCAGCTTGCGGGGGAGAGTCACCGGGGAGCTGTTTTTT. Translating gives CASSLRGRVTGELFF.

This clonotype was observed a few times. The chain couples TRBV9 to TRBJ2-3; weak D call: TRBD2 (6 bases). The CDR3 extends over 13 amino acids. V lost 0 bases, J lost 6 bases, and 8 bases lay in between. Germline V CDR1 and CDR2: SGDLS, YYNGEE. The CDR3 DNA is TGTGCCAGCAGCGTAGGCGGGAAGGATACGCAGTATTTT. This translates into CASSVGGKDTQYF.

This clonotype was observed at least ten times. The chain uses TRBV7-9 and TRBJ2-5; D is ambiguous. The V end lost 0 bases, the J end lost 0 bases, and 11 bases lay between the germline ends. Germline V CDR1 and CDR2: SEHNR, FQNEAQ (reference sequence). This CDR3 contains 16 residues. CDR3 protein: CASSLAMGMYQETQYF. The CDR3 DNA follows: TGTGCCAGCAGCTTAGCGATGGGGATGTACCAAGAGACCCAGTACTTC. The whole variable domain, filled in from reference TRBV7-9 and TRBJ2-5, reads DTGVSQNPRHKITKRGQNVTFRCDPISEHNRLYWYRQTLGQGPEFLTYFQNEAQLEKSRLLSDRFSAERPKGSFSTLEIQRTEQGDSAMYLCASSLAMGMYQETQYFGPGTRLLVL.

This clonotype was seen a few times. The chain carries TRBV11-3 and TRBJ2-3; TRBD1 aligns across 9 bases. Per germline, CDR1 SGHNT and CDR2 YENEEA. CDR3 length: 16 amino acids. The V segment lost 5 bases and the J segment 5 bases; nucleotides outside the gene matches: 11. The CDR3 region is CASSQQDRGKEDTQYF. The CDR3 DNA reads as TGTGCCAGCAGCCAGCAGGACAGGGGTAAGGAAGATACGCAGTATTTT.

Concerning this clonotype: A much larger clone is a single base away; this may be a read error. The V and J genes are TRBV9 and TRBJ2-2, with D perhaps TRBD1 (5 bases). Germline-derived CDR1 and CDR2 are SGDLS and YYNGEE. The V end lost 0 bases, the J end lost 1 base, and 7 bases lay between the germline ends. CDR3 length: 15 residues. As DNA, the CDR3 is TGTGCCAGCAGCGTAGCTAGGGGGAACACCGGGGAGCTGTTTTTT. It is translated as CASSVARGNTGELFF. The full variable domain, rest sourced from reference TRBV9 and TRBJ2-2, is DSGVTQTPKHLITATGQRVTLRCSPRSGDLSVYWYQQSLDQGLQFLIQYYNGEERAKGNILERFSAQQFPDLHSELNLSSLELGDSALYFCASSVARGNTGELFFGEGSRLTVL.

This clonotype appeared many times. V usage is TRBV24-1 and J usage is TRBJ2-2; 10 bases are shared with TRBD1. Germline V gives CDR1 KGHDR, CDR2 SFDVKD. V shed 4 bases, J shed 5 bases, and the junction held 6 bases outside the gene matches. This CDR3 spans 16 amino acids. The CDR3 loop reads CATSDPDRGRTGELFF. In DNA, the CDR3 is TGTGCCACCAGTGACCCCGACAGGGGGCGGACCGGGGAGCTGTTTTTT.

This clonotype showed up many times. The chain is built from TRBV12-3 or TRBV12-4 and TRBJ2-3; 7 bases are shared with TRBD1. The CDR3 sequence is 16 residues long. With 3 bases clipped from V and 6 bases from J, the junction kept 12 bases outside the gene matches. CDR3 sequence reads: CASSFPSRGPQDTQYF. CDR3 coding DNA: TGTGCCAGCAGTTTCCCTAGTAGGGGGCCACAGGATACGCAGTATTTT.

This chain links TRBV4-3 with TRBJ2-3; D gene ambiguous. Germline CDR1 LGHNA, CDR2 YSLEER. V shed 1 base and J shed 3 bases, with 11 bases lying between them. This CDR3 contains 15 residues. The CDR3, as DNA: TGCGCCAGCAGCCAAGGGTCGGTGGTAACAGATACGCAGTATTTT. Its protein is CASSQGSVVTDTQYF.

The table lists this clonotype with many counts. The chain links TRBV4-3 to TRBJ2-1; 7 bases agree with TRBD2. The J segment lost 5 bases and the V segment lost 4 bases, leaving 11 bases of the junction unmatched. CDR1 is LGHNA, CDR2 YSLEER, per germline. The CDR3 runs 16 residues. The CDR3 DNA reads TGCGCCAGCAGCCTTAGATGGAGCGGGGAGGACAATGAGCAGTTCTTC. It codes for CASSLRWSGEDNEQFF.

This clonotype appeared many times. CDR3 sequence: CASSFGLEQYF. The DNA of the CDR3 is TGTGCCAGCAGCTTTGGGCTCGAGCAGTACTTC. The chain links TRBV13 to TRBJ2-7; D remains ambiguous. From germline, CDR1 is PRHDT and CDR2 FYEKMQ (reference sequence). This CDR3 region has 11 residues. V lost 3 bases, J lost 6 bases, and 6 bases lay in between.

This clonotype was detected ten times or more. The chain is built from TRBV5-5 and TRBJ2-7; D ambiguous. The V end lost 0 bases, the J end lost 3 bases, and 13 bases lay between the germline ends. The CDR3 is made up of 15 amino acids. The V gene's germline CDR1 is SGHKS and CDR2 YYEKEE (reference sequence). CDR3 region: CASSLDYPGFYEQYF. DNA for the CDR3: TGTGCCAGCAGCTTGGACTATCCAGGCTTCTACGAGCAGTACTTC.

This clonotype appeared many times. The chain is built from TRBV4-3 and TRBJ1-6, with no clear D. CDR1 and CDR2 (germline): LGHNA, YSLEER. The CDR3 covers 14 residues. The V gene lost 0 bases and the J gene lost 10 bases, with 10 bases spanning the gap. CDR3 bases: TGCGCCAGCAGCCAAGAGGACGCAAGGTCACCCCTCCACTTT. Amino acid sequence: CASSQEDARSPLHF.

At least ten counts were recorded for this clonotype. This rearrangement joins TRBV6-5 to TRBJ1-2; D perhaps matches TRBD1 (5 bases). Between the trimmed V and J ends, which lost 2 bases and 8 bases, there was a span of 9 bases. This CDR3 contains 12 residues. Per germline, CDR1 MNHEY and CDR2 SVGAGI. The CDR3 DNA reads TGTGCCAGCAGTTACGGTGGGGCAGGCTACACCTTC. Translated: CASSYGGAGYTF.